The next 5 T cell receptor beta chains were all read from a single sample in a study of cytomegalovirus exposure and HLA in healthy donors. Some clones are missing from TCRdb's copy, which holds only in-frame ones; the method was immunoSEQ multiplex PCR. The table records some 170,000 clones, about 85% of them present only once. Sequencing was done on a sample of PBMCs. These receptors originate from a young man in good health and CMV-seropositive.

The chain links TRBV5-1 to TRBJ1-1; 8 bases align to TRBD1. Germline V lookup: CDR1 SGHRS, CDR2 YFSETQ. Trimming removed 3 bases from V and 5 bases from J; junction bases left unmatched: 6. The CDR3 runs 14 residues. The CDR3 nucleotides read TGCGCCAGCAGCTCCGGACAGGGAGGGACTGAAGCTTTCTTT. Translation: CASSSGQGGTEAFF.

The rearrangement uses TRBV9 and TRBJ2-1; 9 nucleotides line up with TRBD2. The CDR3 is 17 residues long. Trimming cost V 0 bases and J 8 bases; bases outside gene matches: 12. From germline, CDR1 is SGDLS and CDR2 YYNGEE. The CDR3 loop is CASSVVGTSGGWDEQFF. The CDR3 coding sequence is TGTGCCAGCAGCGTAGTGGGAACGAGCGGGGGGTGGGATGAGCAGTTCTTC. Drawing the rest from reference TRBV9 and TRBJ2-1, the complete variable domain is DSGVTQTPKHLITATGQRVTLRCSPRSGDLSVYWYQQSLDQGLQFLIQYYNGEERAKGNILERFSAQQFPDLHSELNLSSLELGDSALYFCASSVVGTSGGWDEQFFGPGTRLTVL.

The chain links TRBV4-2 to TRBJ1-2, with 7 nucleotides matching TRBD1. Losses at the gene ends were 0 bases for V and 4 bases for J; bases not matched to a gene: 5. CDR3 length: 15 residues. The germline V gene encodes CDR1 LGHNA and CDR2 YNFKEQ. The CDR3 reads CASSQEGDSLYGYTF. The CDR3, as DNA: TGTGCCAGCAGCCAAGAAGGGGACAGCCTCTATGGCTACACCTTC.

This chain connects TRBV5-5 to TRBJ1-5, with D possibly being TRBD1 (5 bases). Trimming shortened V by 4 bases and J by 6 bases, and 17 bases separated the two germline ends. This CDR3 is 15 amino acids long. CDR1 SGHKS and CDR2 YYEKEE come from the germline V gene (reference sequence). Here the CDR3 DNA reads TGTGCCAGCAGCCCCCCGGCGGGGGGGAGTCAGCCCCAGCATTTT. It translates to CASSPPAGGSQPQHF.

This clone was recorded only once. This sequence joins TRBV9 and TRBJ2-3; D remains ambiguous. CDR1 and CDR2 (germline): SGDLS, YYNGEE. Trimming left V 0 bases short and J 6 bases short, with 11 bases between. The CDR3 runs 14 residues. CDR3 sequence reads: CASSVASDSDTQYF. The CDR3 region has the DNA TGTGCCAGCAGCGTAGCATCCGACTCGGATACGCAGTATTTT.